This T cell receptor beta chain was recorded in a study of shared clonotypes between healthy human individuals. Study-wide context: Plates per donor: three CD4 naive, three CD4 memory, two CD8 naive, one CD8 memory.

In its sample, this clone was seen once. Other nucleotide sequences in the sample specify the same CDR3. Clones were read by immunoSEQ multiplex PCR, and TCRdb kept only the in-frame ones, dropping some. The data contain about 2.4 million clones, approximately 93% of them singletons. The CDR3 spans 13 residues. Per the germline V gene, CDR1 is KGHSH and CDR2 is LQKENI. V trimming: 5 bases; J trimming: 3 bases; junction bases outside the gene matches: 2. Material: naive CD4+ T cells from PBMCs. The subset was: CD45RA+ positively selected. The TCR comes from a man aged 18-30 years in good health. Some clones in this sample may be carry-over from other donors' samples. This chain joins TRBV18 and TRBJ1-2; 8 bases are shared with TRBD1. In DNA, the CDR3 is TGTGCCAGCTCAGCGGGACAGGACTATGGCTACACCTTC. Protein sequence: CASSAGQDYGYTF.